This TCR beta chain is drawn from a study of OX40 agonist ivuxolimab in advanced cancers. The J segment lost 9 bases and the V segment lost 4 bases, leaving 5 bases of the junction unmatched. CDR3 length: 12 amino acids. CDR1 is SGHNT and CDR2 is YYREEE in the germline V gene (reference sequence). Assay used: immunoSEQ multiplex PCR; TCRdb lists only in-frame clones, some missing. The sample has some 60,000 clones; approximately 93% are singletons. A single count supports this clone. Sequencing used CD4+ or CD8+ T cells sorted from blood, obtained in a trial of the OX40 agonist ivuxolimab. J is TRBJ1-1 and V is TRBV5-4; 8 nucleotides match TRBD1. The TCR sequence derives from an adult with an advanced solid tumor such as melanoma, head and neck, liver or kidney cancer. CDR3 region: CASSAGQGKAFF. The DNA of the CDR3 is TGTGCCAGCAGCGCCGGACAGGGAAAAGCTTTCTTT.